This entry describes one T cell receptor (beta chain). Its specificity is unknown. Using constant-segment primers, 5'RACE produced TCR alpha and TCR beta cDNA libraries carrying sample barcodes and UMIs. TCRdb independently ran MiXCR on the 5' RACE reads; one entry per CDR3 protein. Among roughly 130,000 distinct CDR3 sequences listed, roughly 6% were seen once. The sample originates from a study of T-cell memory formation after mild COVID-19. Notes on the study in general: Unconfirmed was the SARS-CoV-2 specificity of second-wave clones that peaked on day 37. CD4/CD8 balance held among clones contracting day 15 to 85, and later expanders leaned CD4+. Certain responding clones were present in pre-infection memory, suggesting participation of cross-reactive memory.

The CDR3 sequence is 14 residues long. V shed 5 bases and J shed 0 bases, with 11 bases lying between them. The sequenced material came from PBMCs or a T cell subset sorted from them (not recorded which). This receptor was identified in an adult woman who had mild COVID-19 (a few samples of this study predate the infection). Cell type and time point are not known. The rearrangement uses TRBV12-3 or TRBV12-4 and TRBJ2-7; the D is unclear. CDR3 in amino acids: CASSPRHFSYEQYF. The DNA of the CDR3 is TGTGCCAGCAGTCCCCGACACTTCTCCTACGAGCAGTACTTC.